This T cell receptor beta chain was retrieved from a study of blood T cell repertoires in COVID-19. Looked up from germline, CDR1 is SGHRS and CDR2 is YFSETQ. The length of the CDR3 is 14 residues. Deletions cut 0 bases from V and 4 bases from J, with 11 bases between. Sequencing was performed with immunoSEQ multiplex PCR; in TCRdb, only in-frame clones are kept and a portion is missing. The top ten clones hold 10% to 12% of a sample with fewer than 250,000 clones, 70% to 90% of them seen once. This chain connects TRBV5-1 to TRBJ2-7; D ambiguous. Sequences were obtained from PBMCs or T cells enriched from blood (not recorded which). This clonotype originated in a man under 40 who had recovered from COVID-19. The CDR3 sequence is CASSLDATQYEQYF. In nucleotides, the CDR3 is TGCGCCAGCAGCTTGGATGCGACACAGTACGAGCAGTACTTC. The variable domain in full, with the rest retrieved from reference TRBV5-1 and TRBJ2-7, is KAGVTQTPRYLIKTRGQQVTLSCSPISGHRSVSWYQQTPGQGLQFLFEYFSETQRNKGNFPGRFSGRQFSNSRSEMNVSTLELGDSALYLCASSLDATQYEQYFGPGTRLTVT.